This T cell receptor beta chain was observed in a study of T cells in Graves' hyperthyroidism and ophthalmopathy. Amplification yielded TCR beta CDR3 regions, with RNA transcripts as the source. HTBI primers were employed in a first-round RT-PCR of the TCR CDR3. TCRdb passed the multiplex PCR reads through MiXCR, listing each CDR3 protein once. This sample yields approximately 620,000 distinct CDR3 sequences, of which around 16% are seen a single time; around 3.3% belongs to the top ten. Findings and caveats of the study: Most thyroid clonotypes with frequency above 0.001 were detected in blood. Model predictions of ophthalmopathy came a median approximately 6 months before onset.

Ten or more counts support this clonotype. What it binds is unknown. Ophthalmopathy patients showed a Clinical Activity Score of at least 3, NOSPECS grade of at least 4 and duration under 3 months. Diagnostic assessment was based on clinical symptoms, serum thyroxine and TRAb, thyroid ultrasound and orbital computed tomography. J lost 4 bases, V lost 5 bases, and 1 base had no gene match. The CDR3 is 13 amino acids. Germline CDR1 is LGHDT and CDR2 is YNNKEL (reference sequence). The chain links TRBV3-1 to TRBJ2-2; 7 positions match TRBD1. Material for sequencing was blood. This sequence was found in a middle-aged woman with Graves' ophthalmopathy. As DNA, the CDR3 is TGTGCCAGCAGCAACAGGGGCACCGGGGAGCTGTTTTTT. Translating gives CASSNRGTGELFF.